This T cell receptor (beta chain) came from a study of T-cell memory formation after mild COVID-19. TCRdb independently ran MiXCR on the 5' RACE reads; one entry per CDR3 protein. The profile covers some 330,000 distinct CDR3 sequences, with around a fifth appearing a single time and 9.5% to 15% taken by the ten largest. This CDR3 is 15 amino acids long. Germline V lookup: CDR1 MNHEY, CDR2 SMNVEV (reference sequence). Trimming took 5 bases from V and 3 from J; bases not matched to a gene: 5. The source of this sequence is an adult woman who had mild COVID-19 (a few samples of this study predate the infection). Cell type and time point are not known. The sequenced sample was PBMCs or a T cell subset sorted from them (not recorded which). J is TRBJ2-5 and V is TRBV27; 11 bases match TRBD2. The CDR3 spells CASSIAGGHKETQYF. CDR3 bases: TGTGCCAGCAGTATAGCGGGGGGGCACAAAGAGACCCAGTACTTC.